This TCR beta chain was recorded in a study of OX40 agonist ivuxolimab in advanced cancers. Study-wide context: Patients in the trial were receiving intravenous ivuxolimab every 2 weeks, at doses of 0.01 to 10 mg/kg. Recorded diagnoses for dose-escalation patients were hepatocellular carcinoma, melanoma, renal cell or head and neck cancer. General observations from the study: Some nonresponders also had low normalized T-cell clonal expansion. Both blood CD4+ and CD8+ T cells showed clonal growth by week 6 at 0.1 to 3.0 mg/kg.

Of note for this clone: The antigen is unknown.

The V and J ends lost 0 bases and 4 bases respectively, with 17 bases between them. Germline CDR1 SGDLS, CDR2 YYNGEE. The CDR3 loop spans 17 amino acids. Clones were read by immunoSEQ multiplex PCR, and TCRdb kept only the in-frame ones, dropping some. This table has approximately 99,000 clones, approximately 87% appearing once. The chain combines TRBV9 with TRBJ1-5; D might be TRBD1 (6 bases). This receptor was obtained from an adult with an advanced solid tumor such as melanoma, head and neck, liver or kidney cancer. The sample was CD4+ or CD8+ T cells sorted from blood, taken in a trial of the OX40 agonist ivuxolimab. For the CDR3, the DNA is TGTGCCAGCAGCGTAGGGGACAACCGAAGAGGGAATCAGCCCCAGCATTTT. Encoded protein: CASSVGDNRRGNQPQHF.